One and the same sample provided the 28 T cell receptor beta chains below, sequenced in a study of vaccination effects on CD4 cells after COVID-19. CD4+ T cells were isolated after around 10 days of culture. This individual contracted SARS-CoV-2 between March and December 2020, as verified by PCR. Every participant took two doses of the BNT162b2 or mRNA-1273 vaccine. TCRdb keeps only in-frame clones here, not all; method: immunoSEQ multiplex PCR. There are about 34,000 clones in the sample; roughly 80% occur only once, and approximately 6.3% lies in the top ten. Which antigens these TCRs recognize remains unknown. The sequences come from CD4+ T cells from PBMCs cultured without peptide, collected after COVID-19 vaccination. Receptor source: a human donor who had a prior SARS-CoV-2 infection.

The chain combines TRBV18 with TRBJ1-4; 7 bases are a match to TRBD1. The CDR3 covers 15 residues. V lost 4 bases to trimming and J lost 8 bases; unmatched junction nucleotides: 10. The germline V gene has CDR1 KGHSH and CDR2 LQKENI. CDR3: CASSLGTANVEKLFF. CDR3 DNA: TGTGCCAGCTCACTAGGGACAGCTAATGTGGAAAAACTGTTTTTT.

The chain is built from TRBV5-6 and TRBJ2-1, with TRBD2 matching over 11 bases. Per germline, CDR1 SGHDT and CDR2 YYEEEE. This CDR3 is 14 amino acids long. The J segment lost 15 bases and the V segment lost 3 bases, leaving 11 bases of the junction unmatched. CDR3 coding DNA: TGTGCCAGCAGCTCAGACAAATTAGCGGGAGGGGGGTTCTTC. Protein sequence: CASSSDKLAGGGFF.

This chain uses TRBV6-4 with TRBJ2-2; D is uncertain. Germline CDR1 is MRHNA and CDR2 is SNTAGT. V was clipped by 4 bases and J by 6 bases, with 12 bases between them. CDR3 length equals 14 residues. CDR3 DNA sequence: TGTGCCAGCAGTGCCCAAGGTGGGGCCGGGGAGCTGTTTTTT. It specifies CASSAQGGAGELFF.

This rearrangement joins TRBV7-9 to TRBJ2-5; 7 bases fit TRBD2. The germline V gene encodes CDR1 SEHNR and CDR2 FQNEAQ (reference sequence). This CDR3 contains 17 residues. The junction had 9 bases not matched to a gene; V was cut back by 0 bases and J by 2 bases. The DNA for the CDR3 is TGTGCCAGCAGCTTAGCTGGGGGGAAGCGGGGACAAGAGACCCAGTACTTC. Its protein is CASSLAGGKRGQETQYF.

About this clone: This sample includes further DNA sequences coding for the same CDR3. The V and J genes are TRBV5-1 and TRBJ2-5; 11 nucleotides line up with TRBD2. Germline V gene data show CDR1 as SGHRS and CDR2 as YFSETQ. The CDR3 runs 15 residues. J was trimmed by 2 bases and V by 0 bases; bases with no gene match: 0. The CDR3 is CASSLGLAGQETQYF. The CDR3 coding sequence is TGCGCCAGCAGCTTGGGACTAGCGGGGCAAGAGACCCAGTACTTC. Complete variable domain (other parts from reference TRBV5-1 and TRBJ2-5): KAGVTQTPRYLIKTRGQQVTLSCSPISGHRSVSWYQQTPGQGLQFLFEYFSETQRNKGNFPGRFSGRQFSNSRSEMNVSTLELGDSALYLCASSLGLAGQETQYFGPGTRLLVL.

The chain links TRBV7-2 to TRBJ1-3; TRBD1 matches 9 bases. Germline loops: CDR1 SGHTA, CDR2 FQGNSA. This CDR3 contains 14 residues. The junction had 8 bases not matched to a gene; V was cut back by 5 bases and J by 9 bases. CDR3 nucleotides: TGTGCCAGCAGCATCAGGACAGGGGAGGGCACCATATATTTT. Encoded protein: CASSIRTGEGTIYF. The full variable domain, with the rest looked up from reference TRBV7-2 and TRBJ1-3, is GAGVSQSPSNKVTEKGKDVELRCDPISGHTALYWYRQSLGQGLEFLIYFQGNSAPDKSGLPSDRFSAERTGGSVSTLTIQRTQQEDSAVYLCASSIRTGEGTIYFGEGSWLTVV.

The chain links TRBV7-8 to TRBJ2-1; D is uncertain. CDR1 and CDR2 from the germline V gene are SGHVS and FQNEAQ. Trimming pared 4 bases from V and 9 bases from J, leaving 10 bases between. The CDR3 runs 12 residues. The CDR3 DNA reads TGTGCCAGCAGCTCGACCCTGGGTGAGCAGTTCTTC. Residues: CASSSTLGEQFF.

This clone was detected once. The rearrangement links TRBV15 to TRBJ1-5; TRBD1 agrees at 12 bases. Germline V gene lookup returns CDR1 LNHNV and CDR2 YYDKDF (reference sequence). With 1 base clipped from V and 5 bases from J, the junction kept 3 bases outside the gene matches. CDR3 size: 16 residues. The CDR3 nucleotides read TGTGCCACCAGCAGAGTAGGGACAGGGGGCCATCAGCCCCAGCATTTT. Protein: CATSRVGTGGHQPQHF.

The V gene is TRBV11-3, the J gene TRBJ2-3, with TRBD2 matching 7 bases. V shed 4 bases, J shed 0 bases, and the junction held 1 base outside the gene matches. In germline, CDR1 is SGHNT, CDR2 YENEEA. The CDR3 extends over 14 amino acids. Here the CDR3 DNA reads TGTGCCAGCAGCTGGGGGGGTAGCACAGATACGCAGTATTTT. Its translation: CASSWGGSTDTQYF.

This chain joins TRBV19 and TRBJ2-2; weak D call: TRBD2 (6 bases). The CDR3 sequence is 15 residues long. The germline V gene encodes CDR1 LNHDA and CDR2 SQIVND (reference sequence). The V gene lost 5 bases and the J gene lost 0 bases, with 10 bases spanning the gap. CDR3 bases: TGTGCCAGTAGTTGGGGGAGGTCGAACACCGGGGAGCTGTTTTTT. Its translation is CASSWGRSNTGELFF.

Only a few counts were recorded for this clone. The gene calls are TRBV5-6 and TRBJ1-5; tentative D call: TRBD1 (5 bases). CDR1 and CDR2 (germline): SGHDT, YYEEEE. The CDR3 is made up of 14 amino acids. The V end lost 4 bases, the J end lost 3 bases, and 11 bases lay between the germline ends. The CDR3: CASSLRQPNQPQHF. Written as DNA, the CDR3 is TGTGCCAGCAGCCTCAGACAGCCCAATCAGCCCCAGCATTTT.

The chain combines TRBV4-3 with TRBJ2-3, with TRBD1 as a possible D gene (6 bases). The V end lost 4 bases, the J end lost 6 bases, and 14 bases lay between the germline ends. Germline assignment: CDR1 LGHNA and CDR2 YSLEER. This CDR3 region has 14 residues. The CDR3 is CASSLQGYGDTQYF. DNA for the CDR3: TGCGCCAGCAGCCTACAGGGTTACGGGGATACGCAGTATTTT.

The chain carries TRBV6-5 and TRBJ2-3, with TRBD2 identical over 10 bases. The V gene's germline CDR1 is MNHEY and CDR2 SVGAGI. The CDR3 covers 16 residues. The trim removed 4 bases at V and 0 bases at J, leaving 4 bases unmatched. The CDR3 DNA reads as TGTGCCAGCAGTTCTGGACTAGCGGTCAGCACAGATACGCAGTATTTT. As protein: CASSSGLAVSTDTQYF.

The V and J genes are TRBV10-3 and TRBJ1-2; D is perhaps TRBD1 (6 bases). V was shortened by 10 bases and J by 0 bases, with 24 bases between the two germline ends. In germline, CDR1 is ENHRY, CDR2 SYGVKD. This CDR3 is built from 17 residues. CDR3 sequence (DNA): TGTGCCAGCGAGGGGGGAGGAACAGGGAAAGCTAACTATGGCTACACCTTC. Its translation: CASEGGGTGKANYGYTF.

In DNA, the CDR3 is TGTGCCAGCAGCCAAGAATTGAGCCGGGGGCTGGGAAACTATGGCTACACCTTC. This encodes CASSQELSRGLGNYGYTF. The chain uses TRBV4-2 and TRBJ1-2; D may be TRBD1 (6 bases). The CDR3 covers 18 residues. Germline lookup yields CDR1 LGHNA and CDR2 YNFKEQ. V shed 0 bases and J shed 2 bases, with 19 bases lying between them.

This clone was picked up a small number of times. The J gene is TRBJ1-2, the V gene TRBV5-1; TRBD1 is a possible D gene (5 bases). V dropped 1 base and J dropped 4 bases, with 5 bases sitting between them. This CDR3 is 12 amino acids long. Germline-derived CDR1 and CDR2 are SGHRS and YFSETQ. The CDR3 sequence is CASSLQGYGYTF. The DNA for the CDR3 is TGCGCCAGCAGCTTGCAGGGCTATGGCTACACCTTC.

This chain joins TRBV11-2 and TRBJ1-2, with a possible D match to TRBD1 (6 bases). Trimming cost V 2 bases and J 4 bases, with 14 bases left between them. CDR1 is SGHAT, CDR2 FQNNGV, per germline. The CDR3 extends over 15 amino acids. As DNA, the CDR3 is TGTGCCAGCAGCTTAAATGGGGGCACAGTCTATGGCTACACCTTC. Amino acid sequence: CASSLNGGTVYGYTF.

There are a few counts of this clone. This rearrangement joins TRBV29-1 to TRBJ2-3; 8 bases map to TRBD2. This CDR3 is 13 amino acids long. In germline, CDR1 is SQVTM, CDR2 ANQGSEA. Germline trimming cut 7 bases from V and 1 base from J; bases unmatched to any gene: 4. The CDR3 here is CSGDSGGTDTQYF. In nucleotides, the CDR3 is TGCAGCGGGGATAGCGGGGGCACAGATACGCAGTATTTT.

The chain couples TRBV30 to TRBJ2-3; the D is unclear. CDR1 is GTSNPN and CDR2 is SVGIG in the germline V gene (reference sequence). The CDR3 has 13 residues. Trimming shortened V by 2 bases and J by 0 bases, and 6 bases separated the two germline ends. CDR3 coding DNA: TGTGCCTGGAGTCCACCTAGCACAGATACGCAGTATTTT. Translated, it gives CAWSPPSTDTQYF.

The V and J genes are TRBV2 and TRBJ2-1; 9 positions agree with TRBD2. Trimming at V came to 6 bases and at J to 6 bases, leaving 9 bases not matched to a gene. This CDR3 has 15 residues. The germline CDR1 and CDR2 sequences are SNHLY and FYNNEI. This CDR3 is CASRGLAGFSNEQFF. The CDR3 nucleotides read TGTGCCAGCAGGGGCCTAGCGGGATTTTCCAATGAGCAGTTCTTC.

V gene TRBV2 combines with J gene TRBJ2-4; a weak D match, TRBD2 (6 bases). V lost 8 bases and J 0 bases, leaving 11 bases between the germline ends. The CDR3 spans 14 residues. The germline V gene has CDR1 SNHLY and CDR2 FYNNEI. CDR3 amino acids: CASEEGLAKNIQYF. The CDR3 nucleotides read TGTGCCAGCGAGGAGGGGCTAGCCAAAAACATTCAGTACTTC.

The CDR3 here is CASSVSLGMGAGELFF. The CDR3 DNA reads TGTGCCAGCAGCGTATCACTGGGGATGGGAGCCGGGGAGCTGTTTTTT. The chain couples TRBV9 to TRBJ2-2; tentative D call: TRBD2 (5 bases). Germline V gene sequence: CDR1 SGDLS, CDR2 YYNGEE. This CDR3 has 16 amino acids. Trimming removed 1 base from V and 6 bases from J, with 16 bases in between.

This clone rates as medium-sized. V and J are TRBV11-3 and TRBJ2-2; maybe TRBD1 (6 bases). From germline, CDR1 is SGHNT and CDR2 YENEEA. Trimming pared 3 bases from V and 0 bases from J, leaving 8 bases between. The CDR3 is made up of 15 amino acids. The CDR3 loop reads CASSFRTANTGELFF. CDR3 sequence (DNA): TGTGCCAGCAGCTTTAGGACAGCGAACACCGGGGAGCTGTTTTTT.

V usage is TRBV5-6 and J usage is TRBJ1-2, with D uncertain. The CDR3 loop spans 13 amino acids. Germline CDR1 is SGHDT and CDR2 is YYEEEE. Trimming took 1 base from V and 3 from J, leaving 7 bases between them. In DNA form, the CDR3 reads TGTGCCAGCAGCTTGATGGGTCACTATGGCTACACCTTC. It codes for CASSLMGHYGYTF. The variable domain in full, completed from reference TRBV5-6 and TRBJ1-2, reads DAGVTQSPTHLIKTRGQQVTLRCSPKSGHDTVSWYQQALGQGPQFIFQYYEEEERQRGNFPDRFSGHQFPNYSSELNVNALLLGDSALYLCASSLMGHYGYTFGSGTRLTVV.

This clone occurred a few times. CDR3 amino acids: CASSDYPPSGYTF. CDR3 DNA: TGTGCCAGCAGTGATTATCCCCCATCGGGCTACACCTTC. This chain uses TRBV2 with TRBJ1-2; D unclear. The V and J ends lost 3 bases and 8 bases respectively, with 13 bases between them. The CDR3 runs to 13 residues. Germline values: CDR1 SNHLY, CDR2 FYNNEI.

In this sample, this clone turned up a few times. J is TRBJ2-7 and V is TRBV7-9; 10 nucleotides align to TRBD2. Germline values: CDR1 SEHNR, CDR2 FQNEAQ (reference sequence). V dropped 1 base and J dropped 2; count of bases not matched to a gene: 2. CDR3 size: 15 residues. This CDR3 is CASSLVAGGAYEQYF. For the CDR3, the DNA is TGTGCCAGCAGCTTAGTAGCGGGAGGTGCCTACGAGCAGTACTTC.

J is TRBJ2-2 and V is TRBV9; no firm D call. The CDR3 spans 16 residues. V gave up 4 bases and J gave up 3 bases, with 16 bases separating them. Germline V gene data show CDR1 as SGDLS and CDR2 as YYNGEE. CDR3 in DNA: TGTGCCAGCAGCCCCACAGCCCGCCCGGACACCGGGGAGCTGTTTTTT. This sequence encodes CASSPTARPDTGELFF. The full variable domain, with the rest looked up from reference TRBV9 and TRBJ2-2, is DSGVTQTPKHLITATGQRVTLRCSPRSGDLSVYWYQQSLDQGLQFLIQYYNGEERAKGNILERFSAQQFPDLHSELNLSSLELGDSALYFCASSPTARPDTGELFFGEGSRLTVL.

The chain couples TRBV3-1 (or the pseudogene TRBV3-2) to TRBJ2-1, with TRBD2 matching over 9 bases. Unmatched junction bases numbered 3, after V lost 1 base and J lost 2 bases. Germline assignment: CDR1 LGHDT and CDR2 YNNKEL (reference sequence). The CDR3 runs to 16 residues. The CDR3 region is CASSQGLADTYNEQFF. The CDR3 DNA follows: TGTGCCAGCAGCCAAGGACTAGCGGATACCTACAATGAGCAGTTCTTC.